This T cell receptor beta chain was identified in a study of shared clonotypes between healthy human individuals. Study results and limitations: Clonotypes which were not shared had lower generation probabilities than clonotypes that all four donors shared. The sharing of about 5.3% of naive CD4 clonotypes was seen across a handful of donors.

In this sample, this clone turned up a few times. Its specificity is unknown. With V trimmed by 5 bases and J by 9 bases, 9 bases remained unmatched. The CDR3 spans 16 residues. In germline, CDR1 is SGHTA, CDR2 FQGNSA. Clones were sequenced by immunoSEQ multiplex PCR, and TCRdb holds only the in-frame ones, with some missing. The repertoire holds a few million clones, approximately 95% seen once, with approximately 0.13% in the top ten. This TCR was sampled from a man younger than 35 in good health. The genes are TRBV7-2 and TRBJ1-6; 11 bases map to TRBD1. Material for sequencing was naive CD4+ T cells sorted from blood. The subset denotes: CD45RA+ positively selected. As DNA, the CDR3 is TGTGCCAGCAGCCAGGACAGGGGGCGTATTGGTTCACCCCTCCACTTT. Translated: CASSQDRGRIGSPLHF.